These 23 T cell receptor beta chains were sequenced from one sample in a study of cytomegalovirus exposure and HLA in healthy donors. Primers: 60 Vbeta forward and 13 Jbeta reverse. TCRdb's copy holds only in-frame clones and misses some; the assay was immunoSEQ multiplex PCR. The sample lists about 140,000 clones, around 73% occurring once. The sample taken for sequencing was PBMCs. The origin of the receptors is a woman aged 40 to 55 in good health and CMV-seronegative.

The CDR3 sequence: CASSVEGLGNTIYF. DNA for the CDR3: TGTGCCAGCAGCGTGGAGGGACTGGGAAACACCATATATTTT. The gene calls are TRBV9 and TRBJ1-3, with a tentative D call TRBD1 (5 bases). CDR1 is SGDLS, CDR2 YYNGEE, per germline. The CDR3 covers 14 residues. V was trimmed by 2 bases and J by 4 bases, leaving 10 bases between them.

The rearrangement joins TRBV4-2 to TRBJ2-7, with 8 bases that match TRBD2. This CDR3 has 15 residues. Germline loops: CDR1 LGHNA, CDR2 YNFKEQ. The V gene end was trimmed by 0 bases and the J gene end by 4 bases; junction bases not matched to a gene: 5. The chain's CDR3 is CASSQDNSGGYEQYF. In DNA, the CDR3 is TGTGCCAGCAGCCAAGACAACAGCGGGGGTTACGAGCAGTACTTC.

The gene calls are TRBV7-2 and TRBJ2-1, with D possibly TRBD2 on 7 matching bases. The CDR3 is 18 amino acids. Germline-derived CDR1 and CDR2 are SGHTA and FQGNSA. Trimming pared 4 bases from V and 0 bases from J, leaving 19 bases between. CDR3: CASSYPITRGGSYNEQFF. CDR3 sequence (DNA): TGTGCCAGCAGCTACCCAATAACTAGGGGGGGCTCCTACAATGAGCAGTTCTTC.

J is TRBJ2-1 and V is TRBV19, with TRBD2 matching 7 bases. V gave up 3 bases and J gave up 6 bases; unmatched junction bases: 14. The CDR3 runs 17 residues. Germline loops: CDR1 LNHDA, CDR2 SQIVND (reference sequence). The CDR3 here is CASSIPVSGGTTNEQFF. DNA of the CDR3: TGTGCCAGTAGTATCCCGGTATCAGGTGGGACTACCAATGAGCAGTTCTTC.

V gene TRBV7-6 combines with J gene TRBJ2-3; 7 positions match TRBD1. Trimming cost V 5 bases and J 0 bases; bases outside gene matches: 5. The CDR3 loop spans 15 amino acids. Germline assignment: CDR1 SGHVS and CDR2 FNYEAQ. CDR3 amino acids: CASSPGTASTDTQYF. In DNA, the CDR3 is TGTGCCAGCAGCCCCGGGACAGCTAGCACAGATACGCAGTATTTT.

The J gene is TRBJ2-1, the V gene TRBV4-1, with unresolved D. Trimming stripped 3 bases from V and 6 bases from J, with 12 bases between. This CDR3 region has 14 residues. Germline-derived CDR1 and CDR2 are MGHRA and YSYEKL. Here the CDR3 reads CASSQPLAVNEQFF. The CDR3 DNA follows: TGCGCCAGCAGCCAGCCCCTCGCAGTCAATGAGCAGTTCTTC.

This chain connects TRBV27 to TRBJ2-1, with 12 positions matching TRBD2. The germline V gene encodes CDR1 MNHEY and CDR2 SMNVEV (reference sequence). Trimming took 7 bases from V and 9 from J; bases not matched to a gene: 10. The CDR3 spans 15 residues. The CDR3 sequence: CASTNLAGGGGEQFF. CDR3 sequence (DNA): TGTGCCAGCACCAACCTAGCGGGGGGGGGTGGTGAGCAGTTCTTC.

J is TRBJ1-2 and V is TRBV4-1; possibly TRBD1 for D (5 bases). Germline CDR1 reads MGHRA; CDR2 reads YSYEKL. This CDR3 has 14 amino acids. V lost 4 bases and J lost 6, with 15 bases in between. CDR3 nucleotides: TGCGCCAGCAGCCTCACGGGGGGATTCGATGGCTACACCTTC. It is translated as CASSLTGGFDGYTF.

The CDR3 sequence: CASSPRVSGTGELFF. CDR3 bases: TGTGCCAGCAGCCCCCGGGTCTCGGGGACCGGGGAGCTGTTTTTT. J is TRBJ2-2 and V is TRBV7-2; D might be TRBD2 (5 bases). Trimming removed 5 bases from V and 5 bases from J, with 15 bases in between. In germline, CDR1 is SGHTA, CDR2 FQGNSA. The CDR3 loop spans 15 amino acids.

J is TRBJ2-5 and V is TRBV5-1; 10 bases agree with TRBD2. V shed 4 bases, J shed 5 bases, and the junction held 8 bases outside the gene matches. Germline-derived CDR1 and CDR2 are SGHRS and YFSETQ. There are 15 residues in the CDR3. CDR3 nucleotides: TGCGCCAGCAGCCTTAGCGGGGGGCCGGTGGAGACCCAGTACTTC. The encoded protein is CASSLSGGPVETQYF.

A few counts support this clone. The CDR3 DNA sequence: TGTGCCAGCAGAGCAGGGGGCGGCTATCAGCCCCAGCATTTT. Residues: CASRAGGGYQPQHF. The chain is built from TRBV6-1 and TRBJ1-5, with TRBD1 matching 8 bases. Germline values: CDR1 MNHNS, CDR2 SASEGT. V dropped 6 bases and J dropped 5; count of bases not matched to a gene: 6. CDR3 size: 14 residues.

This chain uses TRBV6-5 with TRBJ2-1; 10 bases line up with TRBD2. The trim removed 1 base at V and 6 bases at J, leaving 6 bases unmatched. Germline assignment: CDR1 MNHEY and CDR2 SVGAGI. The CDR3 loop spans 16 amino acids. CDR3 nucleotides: TGTGCCAGCAGTTACTGGGCGAGCGGGGGGGGCAATGAGCAGTTCTTC. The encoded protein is CASSYWASGGGNEQFF.

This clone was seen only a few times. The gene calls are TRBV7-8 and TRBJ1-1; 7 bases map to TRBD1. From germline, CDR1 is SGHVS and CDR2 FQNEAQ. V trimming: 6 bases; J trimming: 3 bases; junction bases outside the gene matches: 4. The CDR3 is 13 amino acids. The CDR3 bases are TGTGCCAGCAGTCCAGGGGGAGACACTGAAGCTTTCTTT. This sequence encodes CASSPGGDTEAFF.

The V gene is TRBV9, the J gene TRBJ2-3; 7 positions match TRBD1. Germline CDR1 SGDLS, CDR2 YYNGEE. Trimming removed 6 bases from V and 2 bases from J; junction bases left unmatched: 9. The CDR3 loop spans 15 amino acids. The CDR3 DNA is TGTGCCAGCACCCCCAGGGGGACACACACAGATACGCAGTATTTT. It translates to CASTPRGTHTDTQYF. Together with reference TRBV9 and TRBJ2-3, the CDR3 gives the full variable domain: DSGVTQTPKHLITATGQRVTLRCSPRSGDLSVYWYQQSLDQGLQFLIQYYNGEERAKGNILERFSAQQFPDLHSELNLSSLELGDSALYFCASTPRGTHTDTQYFGPGTRLTVL.

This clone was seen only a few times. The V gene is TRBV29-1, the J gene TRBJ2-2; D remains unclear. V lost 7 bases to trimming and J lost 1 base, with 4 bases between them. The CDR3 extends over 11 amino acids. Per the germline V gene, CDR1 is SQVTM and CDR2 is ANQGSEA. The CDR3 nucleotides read TGCAGCGCGGGGAACACCGGGGAGCTGTTTTTT. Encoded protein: CSAGNTGELFF.

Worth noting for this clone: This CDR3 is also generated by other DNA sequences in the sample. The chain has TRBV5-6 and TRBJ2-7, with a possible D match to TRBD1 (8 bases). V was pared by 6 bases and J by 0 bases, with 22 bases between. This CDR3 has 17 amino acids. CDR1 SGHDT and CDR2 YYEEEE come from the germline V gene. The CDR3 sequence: CASNRGGSPRSSYEQYV. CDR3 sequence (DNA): TGTGCCAGCAACAGGGGGGGAAGCCCAAGGAGCTCCTACGAGCAGTACGTC.

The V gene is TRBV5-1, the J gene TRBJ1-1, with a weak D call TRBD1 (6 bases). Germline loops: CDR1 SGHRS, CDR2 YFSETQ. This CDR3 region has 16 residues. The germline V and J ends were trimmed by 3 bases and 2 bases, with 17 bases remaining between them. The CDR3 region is CASSSDPRGLNTEAFF. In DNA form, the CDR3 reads TGCGCCAGCAGCTCGGACCCCAGGGGTCTTAACACTGAAGCTTTCTTT.

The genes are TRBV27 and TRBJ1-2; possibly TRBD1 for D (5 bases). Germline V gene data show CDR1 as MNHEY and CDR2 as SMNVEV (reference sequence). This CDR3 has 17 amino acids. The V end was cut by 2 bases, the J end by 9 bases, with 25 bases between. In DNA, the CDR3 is TGTGCCAGCAGTTTAATGGGGGAGGTTGGCATCCCTGAGCGCTACACCTTC. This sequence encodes CASSLMGEVGIPERYTF.

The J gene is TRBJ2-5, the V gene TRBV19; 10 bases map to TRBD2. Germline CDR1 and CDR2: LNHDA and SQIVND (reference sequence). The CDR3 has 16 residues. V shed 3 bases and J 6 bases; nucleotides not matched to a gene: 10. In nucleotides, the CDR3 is TGTGCCAGTAGTATGACAAGCGGGGGGGCCACAAAGACCCAGTACTTC. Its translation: CASSMTSGGATKTQYF.

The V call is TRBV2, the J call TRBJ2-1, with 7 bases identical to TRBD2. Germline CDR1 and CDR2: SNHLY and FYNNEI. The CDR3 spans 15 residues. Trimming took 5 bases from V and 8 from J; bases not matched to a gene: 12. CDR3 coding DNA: TGTGCCAGCAGTCGCAGGACTAGTCGTACCGATGAGCAGTTCTTC. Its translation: CASSRRTSRTDEQFF.

The CDR3 DNA is TGCGCCAGCAGCTTGGTTAGGGGTGAAAACACTGAAGCTTTCTTT. This gives the protein CASSLVRGENTEAFF. V is TRBV5-1 and J is TRBJ1-1; the D gene is possibly TRBD1 (5 bases). Germline V lookup: CDR1 SGHRS, CDR2 YFSETQ. V was clipped by 0 bases and J by 2 bases, with 11 bases between them. The CDR3 spans 15 residues.

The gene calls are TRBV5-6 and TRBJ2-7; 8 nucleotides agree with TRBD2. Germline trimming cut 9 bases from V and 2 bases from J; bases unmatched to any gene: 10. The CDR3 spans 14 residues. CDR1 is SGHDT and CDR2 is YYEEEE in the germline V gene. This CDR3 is CATSTGGAPYEQYV. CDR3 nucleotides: TGTGCCACCTCCACGGGGGGGGCCCCCTACGAGCAGTACGTC.

The CDR3, as DNA: TGTGCCAGCGGCGCGGCGAATCAAGAGACCCAGTACTTC. Its protein is CASGAANQETQYF. J is TRBJ2-5 and V is TRBV6-6; D ambiguous. The V end lost 8 bases, the J end lost 2 bases, and 12 bases lay between the germline ends. CDR1 is MNHNY and CDR2 is SVGAGI in the germline V gene (reference sequence). The CDR3 runs 13 residues.